This TCR beta chain was recovered during a study of cytomegalovirus exposure and HLA in healthy donors. In the study overall: One earlier analysis, a look at about 179 million T cells, found some 110 million unique TCR beta sequences.

Study observations and caveats: The study labeled more than 150 TCR beta chains cytomegalovirus-associated. While the bulk of TCR sequences proved rare, some public TCRs turned up in many donors.

V lost 3 bases and J lost 0; bases outside the gene matches: 10. Germline V lookup: CDR1 SEHNR, CDR2 FQNEAQ (reference sequence). The CDR3 contains 19 residues. On this clone: The antigen remains unidentified.

60 Vbeta and 13 Jbeta primers were used in PCR. Assay: immunoSEQ multiplex PCR; the TCRdb copy retains only in-frame clones and omits some. The sample consists of approximately 110,000 clones, around 62% of them appearing once. Sequencing input: PBMCs. V is TRBV7-9 and J is TRBJ1-3, with TRBD1 matching over 11 bases. This TCR was sampled from a man in his thirties or forties in good health and CMV-seropositive. The CDR3 DNA sequence: TGTGCCAGCAGCTTCCAATCAAGGGACAGGGGGTTCTCTGGAAACACCATATATTTT. Translation gives CASSFQSRDRGFSGNTIYF.